The entry below describes one TCR beta chain. The data originate from a study of blood T cell repertoires in COVID-19. Clones were sequenced by immunoSEQ multiplex PCR, and TCRdb holds only the in-frame ones, with some missing. The table shows around 18,000 clones, with about nine tenths occurring only once. V was pared by 5 bases and J by 5 bases, with 9 bases between. The CDR3 loop spans 12 amino acids. The sequencing input was peripheral blood. The chain uses TRBV12-3 or TRBV12-4 and TRBJ1-1; no reliable D call. This TCR derives from a human donor in a cohort sampled during active COVID-19. CDR3 sequence (DNA): TGTGCCAGCAGTCCGACTGGGACTGAAGCTTTCTTT. Protein sequence: CASSPTGTEAFF.